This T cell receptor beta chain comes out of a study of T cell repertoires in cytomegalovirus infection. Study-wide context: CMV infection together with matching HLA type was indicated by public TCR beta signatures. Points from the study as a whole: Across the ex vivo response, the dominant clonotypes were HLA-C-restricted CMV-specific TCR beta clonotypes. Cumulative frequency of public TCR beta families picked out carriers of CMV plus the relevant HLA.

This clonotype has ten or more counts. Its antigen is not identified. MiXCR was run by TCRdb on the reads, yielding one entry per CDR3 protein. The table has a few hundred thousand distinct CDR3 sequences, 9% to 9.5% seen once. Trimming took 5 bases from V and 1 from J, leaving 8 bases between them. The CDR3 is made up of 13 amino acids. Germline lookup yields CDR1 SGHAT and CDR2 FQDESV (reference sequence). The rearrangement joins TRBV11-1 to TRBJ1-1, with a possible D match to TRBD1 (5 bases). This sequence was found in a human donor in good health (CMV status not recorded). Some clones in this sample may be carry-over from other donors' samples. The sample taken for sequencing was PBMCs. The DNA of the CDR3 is TGTGCCAGCAGCGAGGGGCCGAACACTGAAGCTTTCTTT. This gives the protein CASSEGPNTEAFF.